These 12 T cell receptor beta chains came from one sample sequenced in a study of OX40 agonist ivuxolimab in advanced cancers. Profiling relied on immunoSEQ multiplex PCR, and the TCRdb table lists in-frame clones only, not all of them. The data contain about 25,000 clones, over 65% of them seen just once; the ten biggest clones take up more than 1.4%. The sample here was CD4+ or CD8+ T cells sorted from blood, taken in a trial of the OX40 agonist ivuxolimab. The receptors originated from an adult with an advanced solid tumor such as melanoma, head and neck, liver or kidney cancer.

The chain couples TRBV7-8 to TRBJ2-1; TRBD2 matches 7 bases. V gave up 2 bases and J gave up 2 bases; unmatched junction bases: 9. The CDR3 spans 17 residues. Germline assignment: CDR1 SGHVS and CDR2 FQNEAQ. CDR3 in DNA: TGTGCCAGCAGCTTATGGGCTAGCGGCACTCCCTACAATGAGCAGTTCTTC. It is translated as CASSLWASGTPYNEQFF.

The chain is built from TRBV6-1 and TRBJ2-5, with D hard to call. V was trimmed by 6 bases and J by 0 bases, leaving 14 bases between them. Germline values: CDR1 MNHNS, CDR2 SASEGT. The CDR3 loop spans 15 amino acids. The CDR3 nucleotides read TGTGCCAGCAGCCTACGGAGCTTTAACCAAGAGACCCAGTACTTC. Protein sequence: CASSLRSFNQETQYF.

The V and J genes are TRBV6-5 and TRBJ1-1; unclear D gene. Trimming stripped 7 bases from V and 7 bases from J, with 10 bases between. The CDR3 sequence is 11 residues long. From germline, CDR1 is MNHEY and CDR2 SVGAGI. The CDR3 spells CASTGLFEAFF. CDR3 bases: TGTGCCAGCACCGGACTATTTGAAGCTTTCTTT.

The V call is TRBV30, the J call TRBJ1-6; 8 bases fit TRBD1. The CDR3 has 12 amino acids. The junction had 3 bases not matched to a gene; V was cut back by 8 bases and J by 6 bases. Per germline, CDR1 GTSNPN and CDR2 SVGIG (reference sequence). CDR3 bases: TGTGCCACGGACAGGGTTAATTCACCCCTCCACTTT. Encoded protein: CATDRVNSPLHF. Together with reference TRBV30 and TRBJ1-6, the CDR3 gives the full variable domain: SQTIHQWPATLVQPVGSPLSLECTVEGTSNPNLYWYRQAAGRGLQLLFYSVGIGQISSEVPQNLSASRPQDRQFILSSKKLLLSDSGFYLCATDRVNSPLHFGNGTRLTVT.

The V and J genes are TRBV7-3 and TRBJ1-2; 8 bases map to TRBD1. This CDR3 is 13 amino acids long. With V trimmed by 0 bases and J by 10 bases, 4 bases remained unmatched. CDR1 SGHTA and CDR2 FQGTGA come from the germline V gene. CDR3 residues: CASSLTGQVPYTF. Written as DNA, the CDR3 is TGTGCCAGCAGCTTAACGGGACAGGTCCCCTACACCTTC. Filled out from reference TRBV7-3 and TRBJ1-2, the complete variable domain reads GAGVSQTPSNKVTEKGKYVELRCDPISGHTALYWYRQSLGQGPEFLIYFQGTGAADDSGLPNDRFFAVRPEGSVSTLKIQRTERGDSAVYLCASSLTGQVPYTFGSGTRLTVV.

The rearrangement uses TRBV5-8 and TRBJ1-2; no clear D. V lost 2 bases to trimming and J lost 0 bases, with 5 bases between them. This CDR3 spans 13 amino acids. Germline loops: CDR1 SGHTS, CDR2 YDEGEE. The DNA of the CDR3 is TGTGCCAGCAGCTTCCAAGCTAACTATGGCTACACCTTC. It yields the protein CASSFQANYGYTF.

The chain is built from TRBV5-1 and TRBJ1-4, with D possibly TRBD1 on 6 matching bases. Trimming took off 2 bases at V and 0 bases at J, with 8 bases between the two ends. Per the germline V gene, CDR1 is SGHRS and CDR2 is YFSETQ. This CDR3 comprises 15 residues. CDR3 amino acids: CASSLQGATNEKLFF. The CDR3 region has the DNA TGCGCCAGCAGCTTACAGGGTGCAACTAATGAAAAACTGTTTTTT.

The V and J genes are TRBV25-1 and TRBJ1-2; D is uncertain. V was clipped by 7 bases and J by 7 bases, with 16 bases between them. There are 13 residues in the CDR3. Germline V gene sequence: CDR1 MGHDK, CDR2 SYGVNS. The CDR3 DNA sequence: TGTGCCAGCAATCGGGCCGGGAGCGGTGGCTACACCTTC. Translation: CASNRAGSGGYTF.

This clone was seen only a few times. The genes are TRBV2 and TRBJ1-5, with 8 bases that match TRBD1. This CDR3 contains 14 residues. Trimming removed 7 bases from V and 2 bases from J; junction bases left unmatched: 4. Germline values: CDR1 SNHLY, CDR2 FYNNEI. In DNA, the CDR3 is TGTGCCAGCAAAGTGGGACAGGGCAATCAGCCCCAGCATTTT. It translates to CASKVGQGNQPQHF.

The rearrangement uses TRBV19 and TRBJ1-1; the D is unclear. V lost 5 bases and J 1 base, leaving 11 bases between the germline ends. The CDR3 consists of 14 residues. Germline V gene lookup returns CDR1 LNHDA and CDR2 SQIVND (reference sequence). Written as DNA, the CDR3 is TGTGCCAGTAGTCCGGAGATCCAGAACACTGAAGCTTTCTTT. Protein product: CASSPEIQNTEAFF.

This clone has more than one count but fewer than ten. The V and J genes are TRBV10-3 and TRBJ1-1; no clear D gene. The CDR3 runs to 14 residues. Trimming left V 6 bases short and J 0 bases short, with 11 bases between. Germline V CDR1 and CDR2: ENHRY, SYGVKD. This CDR3 reads CAISFDQMNTEAFF. The CDR3 DNA reads as TGTGCCATCAGCTTCGACCAGATGAACACTGAAGCTTTCTTT.

The rearrangement links TRBV6-1 to TRBJ1-1; 12 bases fit TRBD1. The CDR3 spans 15 residues. CDR1 is MNHNS, CDR2 SASEGT, per germline. The V and J ends lost 8 bases and 4 bases, in that order; junction bases with no gene match: 8. CDR3 in amino acids: CASGGTGGRRTEAFF. CDR3 nucleotides: TGTGCCAGCGGGGGGACAGGGGGCAGGCGCACTGAAGCTTTCTTT.